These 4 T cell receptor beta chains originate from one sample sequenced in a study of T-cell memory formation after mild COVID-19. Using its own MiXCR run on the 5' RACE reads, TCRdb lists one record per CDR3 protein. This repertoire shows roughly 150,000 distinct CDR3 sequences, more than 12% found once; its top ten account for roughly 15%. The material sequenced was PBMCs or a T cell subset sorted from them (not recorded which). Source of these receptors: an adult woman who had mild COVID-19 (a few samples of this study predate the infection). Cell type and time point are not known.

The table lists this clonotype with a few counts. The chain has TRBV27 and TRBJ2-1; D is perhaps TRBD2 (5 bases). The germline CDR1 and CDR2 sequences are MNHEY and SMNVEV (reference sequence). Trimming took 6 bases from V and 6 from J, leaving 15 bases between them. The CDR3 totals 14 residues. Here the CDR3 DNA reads TGTGCCAGCAGACCGATCGGACTCCCCAATGAGCAGTTCTTC. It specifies CASRPIGLPNEQFF.

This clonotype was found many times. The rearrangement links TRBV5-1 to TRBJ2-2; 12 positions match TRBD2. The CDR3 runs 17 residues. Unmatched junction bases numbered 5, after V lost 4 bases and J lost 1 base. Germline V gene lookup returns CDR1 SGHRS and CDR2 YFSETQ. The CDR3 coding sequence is TGCGCCAGCAGCCTTGGGGGACTAGCGGGGAACACCGGGGAGCTGTTTTTT. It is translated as CASSLGGLAGNTGELFF.

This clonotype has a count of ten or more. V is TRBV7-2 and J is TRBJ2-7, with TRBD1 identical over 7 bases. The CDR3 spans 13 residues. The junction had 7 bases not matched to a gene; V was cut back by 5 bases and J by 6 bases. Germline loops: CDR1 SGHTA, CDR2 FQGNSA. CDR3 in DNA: TGTGCCAGCAGCGCCGCAGACAGGGTCGAGCAGTACTTC. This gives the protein CASSAADRVEQYF.

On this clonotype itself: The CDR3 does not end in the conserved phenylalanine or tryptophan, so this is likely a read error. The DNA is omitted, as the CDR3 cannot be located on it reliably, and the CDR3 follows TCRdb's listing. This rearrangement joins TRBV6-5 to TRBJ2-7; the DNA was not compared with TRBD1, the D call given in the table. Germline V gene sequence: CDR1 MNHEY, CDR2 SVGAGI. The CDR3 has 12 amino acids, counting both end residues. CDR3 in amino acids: CASSRHGTGLDS.